The clone carrying this TCR beta chain has more than one count but fewer than ten. Its antigen is unknown. Germline V lookup: CDR1 LNHDA, CDR2 SQIVND (reference sequence). The CDR3 totals 13 residues. The V gene lost 7 bases and the J gene lost 2 bases, with 8 bases spanning the gap. Assay used: immunoSEQ multiplex PCR; TCRdb lists only in-frame clones, some missing. Of more than 55,000 clones listed, approximately 81% are singletons. These data belong to a study of vaccination effects on CD4 cells after COVID-19. Study-wide context: The second dose preceded post-vaccine samples by a median of 72 days. Under 2.5 million PBMC were seeded per well and grown in the presence of approximately 9.5 IU/ml IL-2 and 8 to 10 ug/ml peptides.

Cultured cells yielded isolated CD4+ T cells after more than nine days. Participants were vaccinated with two doses of either the BNT162b2 or mRNA-1273 vaccine. Days 3 and 7 saw half the medium replaced with IL-2 medium. General study findings and limits: In the late period after vaccination, infection- and vaccine-induced clones contracted markedly.

This sequence joins TRBV19 and TRBJ2-2; D is possibly TRBD1 or TRBD2 (5 bases each). Source: CD4+ T cells from PBMCs cultured without peptide, taken after COVID-19 vaccination. The TCR sequence derives from a human donor who received a COVID-19 vaccine. The CDR3 protein is CASTGTNTGELFF. In nucleotides, the CDR3 is TGTGCCAGTACGGGGACCAACACCGGGGAGCTGTTTTTT.